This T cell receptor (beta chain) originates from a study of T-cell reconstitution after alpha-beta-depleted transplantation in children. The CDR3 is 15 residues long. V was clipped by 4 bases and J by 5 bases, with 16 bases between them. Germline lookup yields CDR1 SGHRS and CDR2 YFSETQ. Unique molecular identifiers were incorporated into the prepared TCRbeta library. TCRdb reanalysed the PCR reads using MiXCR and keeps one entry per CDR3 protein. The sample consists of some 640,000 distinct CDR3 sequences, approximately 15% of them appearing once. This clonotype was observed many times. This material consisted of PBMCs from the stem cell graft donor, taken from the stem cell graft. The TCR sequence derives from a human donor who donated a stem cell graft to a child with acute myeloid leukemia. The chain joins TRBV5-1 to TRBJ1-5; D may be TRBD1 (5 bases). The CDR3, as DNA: TGCGCCAGCAGCCCCCTGGGCAGGGCCGATCAGCCCCAGCATTTT. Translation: CASSPLGRADQPQHF. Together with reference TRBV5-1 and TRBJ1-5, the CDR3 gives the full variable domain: KAGVTQTPRYLIKTRGQQVTLSCSPISGHRSVSWYQQTPGQGLQFLFEYFSETQRNKGNFPGRFSGRQFSNSRSEMNVSTLELGDSALYLCASSPLGRADQPQHFGDGTRLSIL.